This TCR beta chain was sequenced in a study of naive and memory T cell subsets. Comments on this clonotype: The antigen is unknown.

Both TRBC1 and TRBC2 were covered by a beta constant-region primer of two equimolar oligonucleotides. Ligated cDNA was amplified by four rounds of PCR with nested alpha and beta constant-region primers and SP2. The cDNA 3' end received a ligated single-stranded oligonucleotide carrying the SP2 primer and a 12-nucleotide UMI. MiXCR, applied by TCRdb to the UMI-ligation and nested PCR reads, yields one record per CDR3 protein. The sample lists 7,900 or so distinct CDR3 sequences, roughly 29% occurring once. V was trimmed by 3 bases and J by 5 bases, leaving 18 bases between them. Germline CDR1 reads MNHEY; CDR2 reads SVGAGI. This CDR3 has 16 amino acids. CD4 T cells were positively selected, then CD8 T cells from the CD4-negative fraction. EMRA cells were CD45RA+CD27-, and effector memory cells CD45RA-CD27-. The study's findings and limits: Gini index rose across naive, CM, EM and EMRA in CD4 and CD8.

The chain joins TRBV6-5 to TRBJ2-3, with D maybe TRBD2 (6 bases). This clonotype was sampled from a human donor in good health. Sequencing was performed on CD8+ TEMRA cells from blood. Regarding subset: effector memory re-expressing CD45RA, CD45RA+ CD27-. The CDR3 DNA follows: TGTGCCAGCAGTTATGGAGGGGAGATATCGGAAGATACGCAGTATTTT. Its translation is CASSYGGEISEDTQYF.